This T cell receptor beta chain was sequenced during a study of identical twins. Germline assignment: CDR1 MGHRA and CDR2 YSYEKL. The CDR3 is 15 residues long. V dropped 0 bases and J dropped 3; count of bases not matched to a gene: 2. TCRdb re-derived calls from the 5' RACE reads in MiXCR, one entry per CDR3 protein. The sample holds hundreds of thousands of distinct CDR3 sequences, roughly 12% seen once. These data also formed part of another study, on yellow fever vaccine responses in identical twins.

This clonotype was sampled from a woman under 30 in good health. The sample was PBMCs. J is TRBJ1-5 and V is TRBV4-1; the match to TRBD1 covers 7 bases. CDR3 region: CASSQEGTVNQPQHF. CDR3 DNA sequence: TGCGCCAGCAGCCAAGAGGGGACAGTCAATCAGCCCCAGCATTTT.